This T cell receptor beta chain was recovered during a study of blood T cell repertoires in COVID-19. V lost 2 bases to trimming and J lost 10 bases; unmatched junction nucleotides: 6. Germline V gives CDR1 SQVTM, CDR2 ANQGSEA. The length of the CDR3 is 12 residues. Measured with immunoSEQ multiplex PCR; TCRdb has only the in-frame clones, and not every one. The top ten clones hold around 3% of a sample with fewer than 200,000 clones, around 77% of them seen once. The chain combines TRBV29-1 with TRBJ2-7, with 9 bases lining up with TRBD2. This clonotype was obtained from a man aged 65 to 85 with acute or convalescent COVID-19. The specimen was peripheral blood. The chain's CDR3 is CSVESVAGAQYF. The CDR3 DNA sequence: TGCAGCGTTGAATCTGTAGCGGGAGCCCAGTACTTC.